The 29 T cell receptor beta chains reported below all come from one sample, sequenced in a study of cytomegalovirus exposure and HLA in healthy donors. This PCR relied on a set of 60 Vbeta primers and 13 Jbeta primers. Data came from immunoSEQ multiplex PCR; TCRdb stores just in-frame clones and leaves some out. The sample includes 90,000 to 130,000 clones, about 70% of them seen just once. Sequencing used PBMCs. The receptors originated from a woman between 25 and 40 years old in good health and CMV-seronegative.

The V gene is TRBV15, the J gene TRBJ1-2, with D unclear. CDR3 length: 14 amino acids. Per the germline V gene, CDR1 is LNHNV and CDR2 is YYDKDF (reference sequence). The germline V and J ends were trimmed by 0 bases and 4 bases, with 9 bases remaining between them. The CDR3 protein is CATSRDQHRYGYTF. The CDR3 nucleotides are TGTGCCACCAGCAGAGATCAACACCGCTATGGCTACACCTTC.

V usage is TRBV19 and J usage is TRBJ1-1; the D gene is possibly TRBD1 (5 bases). V lost 0 bases to trimming and J lost 1 base, with 6 bases between them. CDR3 length: 14 amino acids. Germline V gene sequence: CDR1 LNHDA, CDR2 SQIVND (reference sequence). DNA for the CDR3: TGTGCCAGTAGTATAGAAGGGGCGAACACTGAAGCTTTCTTT. It is translated as CASSIEGANTEAFF.

CDR3 DNA sequence: TGTGCCAGTAGCTATACGTGGACAAATGGAAACACCATATATTTT. It translates to CASSYTWTNGNTIYF. V is TRBV19 and J is TRBJ1-3, with D possibly matching TRBD1 (5 bases). Germline CDR1 is LNHDA and CDR2 is SQIVND (reference sequence). V lost 6 bases to trimming and J lost 3 bases, with 15 bases between them. The CDR3 length is 15 residues.

The chain couples TRBV18 to TRBJ2-5; 7 nucleotides agree with TRBD1. Trimming at V came to 6 bases and at J to 4 bases, leaving 5 bases not matched to a gene. The germline CDR1 and CDR2 sequences are KGHSH and LQKENI. This CDR3 has 13 amino acids. CDR3 residues: CASSLDRVETQYF. Here the CDR3 DNA reads TGTGCCAGCTCCCTCGACAGGGTAGAGACCCAGTACTTC.

The V and J genes are TRBV6-4 and TRBJ1-1; unclear D gene. This CDR3 is built from 13 residues. The V end lost 4 bases, the J end lost 3 bases, and 9 bases lay between the germline ends. Germline CDR1 and CDR2: MRHNA and SNTAGT. CDR3 loop: CASSAQEDTEAFF. The CDR3 nucleotides are TGTGCCAGCAGTGCCCAGGAGGACACTGAAGCTTTCTTT.

The chain recombines TRBV7-2 with TRBJ1-1, with 9 bases lining up with TRBD1. V dropped 3 bases and J dropped 5; count of bases not matched to a gene: 1. Germline CDR1 and CDR2: SGHTA and FQGNSA. The CDR3 runs 13 residues. The DNA for the CDR3 is TGTGCCAGCAGCTTGACAGGGGGGACTGAAGCTTTCTTT. As protein: CASSLTGGTEAFF.

This clone has only a few counts. The chain links TRBV19 to TRBJ2-3, with TRBD2 matching over 8 bases. Germline V gene sequence: CDR1 LNHDA, CDR2 SQIVND (reference sequence). The CDR3 is made up of 14 amino acids. V lost 10 bases, J lost 2 bases, and 8 bases stayed unmatched. The DNA for the CDR3 is TGTGCCACCAAGCGGGGGCTTAACACAGATACGCAGTATTTT. This translates into CATKRGLNTDTQYF.

The chain is built from TRBV4-1 and TRBJ2-5, with 10 bases fitting TRBD2. This CDR3 spans 18 amino acids. Germline V CDR1 and CDR2: MGHRA, YSYEKL. J was trimmed by 4 bases and V by 1 base; bases with no gene match: 12. This CDR3 reads CASSQGSSGRGEGETQYF. CDR3 nucleotide sequence: TGCGCCAGCAGCCAAGGATCTAGCGGGAGAGGAGAAGGAGAGACCCAGTACTTC.

This clone was counted once. This sequence joins TRBV27 and TRBJ2-1, with TRBD2 matching 11 bases. J gave up 8 bases and V 1 base, and 13 bases lay outside the gene matches. The CDR3 covers 18 residues. The germline CDR1 and CDR2 sequences are MNHEY and SMNVEV (reference sequence). The CDR3 protein is CASSLYLLAGVSWDEQFF. For the CDR3, the DNA is TGTGCCAGCAGTTTATATCTACTAGCGGGAGTTAGTTGGGATGAGCAGTTCTTC.

This chain connects TRBV28 to TRBJ2-7, with 8 bases identical to TRBD1. This CDR3 spans 12 amino acids. Germline V gene sequence: CDR1 MDHEN, CDR2 SYDVKM. V gave up 9 bases and J gave up 4 bases; unmatched junction bases: 5. The CDR3 DNA reads as TGTGCCAGTACCACAGGGGGGTACGAGCAGTACTTC. It translates to CASTTGGYEQYF.

This clone has a single count. The V gene is TRBV6-1, the J gene TRBJ1-5, with D unresolved. Between the trimmed V and J ends, which lost 3 bases and 0 bases, there was a span of 9 bases. Germline CDR1 is MNHNS and CDR2 is SASEGT. The CDR3 totals 15 residues. The CDR3 spells CASSDSLASNQPQHF. CDR3 DNA: TGTGCCAGCAGTGACAGTTTGGCTAGCAATCAGCCCCAGCATTTT.

J is TRBJ1-6 and V is TRBV19; 7 positions agree with TRBD1. The germline V gene has CDR1 LNHDA and CDR2 SQIVND (reference sequence). V shed 3 bases, J shed 10 bases, and the junction held 6 bases outside the gene matches. The CDR3 extends over 14 amino acids. This CDR3 reads CASSIDRVNSPLHF. CDR3 nucleotide sequence: TGTGCCAGTAGTATCGACAGGGTCAACTCACCCCTCCACTTT.

Comments on this clone: In the same sample, other DNA sequences code for this CDR3. The chain couples TRBV5-1 to TRBJ2-5; D unresolved. V lost 0 bases and J lost 3, with 3 bases in between. This CDR3 comprises 12 residues. Germline CDR1 and CDR2: SGHRS and YFSETQ. CDR3 DNA: TGCGCCAGCAGCTTGGGCGAAGAGACCCAGTACTTC. Amino acids: CASSLGEETQYF.

The chain links TRBV6-5 to TRBJ1-2; the D is unclear. This CDR3 region has 14 residues. Germline lookup yields CDR1 MNHEY and CDR2 SVGAGI. The V and J ends lost 5 bases and 4 bases respectively, with 14 bases between them. Written as DNA, the CDR3 is TGTGCCAGCAGTAAGGCAGACGGGTTCTATGGCTACACCTTC. Protein: CASSKADGFYGYTF.

The count of this clone is one. The chain joins TRBV7-2 to TRBJ2-7; D not resolved. The germline gives CDR1 SGHTA, CDR2 FQGNSA. The V and J ends lost 2 bases and 4 bases respectively, with 12 bases between them. CDR3 size: 14 residues. CDR3 in DNA: TGTGCCAGCAGCTTAACTCCTGCGTGGTACGAGCAGTACTTC. Encoded protein: CASSLTPAWYEQYF.

V gene TRBV2 combines with J gene TRBJ2-6, with 7 nucleotides matching TRBD1. V shed 4 bases and J 4 bases; nucleotides not matched to a gene: 7. Germline values: CDR1 SNHLY, CDR2 FYNNEI. The CDR3 covers 16 residues. In nucleotides, the CDR3 is TGTGCCAGCAGTGCCCCTACAGGGGACGGGGCCAACGTCCTGACTTTC. This translates into CASSAPTGDGANVLTF.

The rearrangement uses TRBV10-3 and TRBJ2-7; 7 bases line up with TRBD1. CDR1 ENHRY and CDR2 SYGVKD come from the germline V gene. CDR3 length equals 14 residues. Germline trimming cut 6 bases from V and 2 bases from J; bases unmatched to any gene: 7. CDR3: CAISPTGDTYEQYF. CDR3 coding DNA: TGTGCCATCAGCCCCACAGGGGATACCTACGAGCAGTACTTC.

The genes are TRBV6-5 and TRBJ1-2; D is ambiguous. From germline, CDR1 is MNHEY and CDR2 SVGAGI. The CDR3 covers 13 residues. The V and J ends lost 3 bases and 3 bases respectively, with 8 bases between them. Here the CDR3 DNA reads TGTGCCAGCAGTTATGAAGGAGACTATGGCTACACCTTC. Translated: CASSYEGDYGYTF.

This chain links TRBV5-5 with TRBJ1-4, with D possibly being TRBD1 (6 bases). Germline values: CDR1 SGHKS, CDR2 YYEKEE (reference sequence). The CDR3 contains 12 residues. V lost 1 base and J lost 9, with 7 bases in between. The chain's CDR3 is CASSLQGQKLFF. The CDR3 DNA follows: TGTGCCAGCAGCTTGCAGGGGCAAAAACTGTTTTTT.

J is TRBJ1-2 and V is TRBV6-5; D gene uncertain. The CDR3 runs 15 residues. Deletions cut 0 bases from V and 3 bases from J, with 11 bases between. CDR1 and CDR2 from the germline V gene are MNHEY and SVGAGI. The CDR3 here is CASSYSPGPDYGYTF. The CDR3 DNA follows: TGTGCCAGCAGTTACTCTCCGGGTCCGGACTATGGCTACACCTTC.

This clone was detected once. This chain connects TRBV10-3 to TRBJ1-1; possibly TRBD1 for D (5 bases). V shed 0 bases and J shed 10 bases, with 12 bases lying between them. The germline V gene has CDR1 ENHRY and CDR2 SYGVKD. The CDR3 is 13 residues long. CDR3 sequence: CAISESDGGSAFF. The CDR3 DNA follows: TGTGCCATCAGTGAGTCTGACGGGGGATCAGCTTTCTTT.

The rearrangement uses TRBV29-1 and TRBJ2-5; TRBD2 matches at 10 bases. The CDR3 is 14 amino acids. Germline CDR1 and CDR2: SQVTM and ANQGSEA. V gave up 0 bases and J gave up 5 bases; unmatched junction bases: 3. CDR3 bases: TGCAGCGTTGAAGACGCTAGCGGGGGTGAGACCCAGTACTTC. Amino acids: CSVEDASGGETQYF.

The CDR3, as DNA: TGTGCCAGCAGCTTGGGACTAGCGGTGAACACCGGGGAGCTGTTTTTT. This translates into CASSLGLAVNTGELFF. The genes are TRBV5-4 and TRBJ2-2, with 9 bases identical to TRBD2. This CDR3 contains 16 residues. The trim removed 0 bases at V and 1 base at J, leaving 1 base unmatched. The germline gives CDR1 SGHNT, CDR2 YYREEE (reference sequence).

The chain employs TRBV30 and TRBJ2-2; 14 bases match TRBD2. Trimming cost V 6 bases and J 8 bases; bases outside gene matches: 8. This CDR3 has 15 amino acids. Per the germline V gene, CDR1 is GTSNPN and CDR2 is SVGIG (reference sequence). Here the CDR3 DNA reads TGTGCCTGCTTTCGACTAGCGGGGGGGCGAGGGGAGCTGTTTTTT. It encodes CACFRLAGGRGELFF.

V and J are TRBV29-1 and TRBJ1-2, with D uncertain. The germline V gene has CDR1 SQVTM and CDR2 ANQGSEA. V was pared by 0 bases and J by 8 bases, with 19 bases between. This CDR3 has 15 amino acids. The DNA for the CDR3 is TGCAGCGTTGAAGATTGGAACGGGTTGTCTTTGGGCTACACCTTC. This encodes CSVEDWNGLSLGYTF.

In its sample, this clone was seen a few times. The chain links TRBV7-6 to TRBJ1-6; D not certain. The CDR3 loop spans 16 amino acids. Trimming took off 2 bases at V and 0 bases at J, with 8 bases between the two ends. Germline V lookup: CDR1 SGHVS, CDR2 FNYEAQ. CDR3 residues: CASSLIPSSYNSPLHF. CDR3 DNA: TGTGCCAGCAGCTTAATTCCTAGCTCCTATAATTCACCCCTCCACTTT.

This CDR3 reads CASSVERDSYEQYF. The CDR3 DNA is TGTGCCAGCAGCGTTGAGCGGGACTCCTACGAGCAGTACTTC. The rearrangement uses TRBV6-4 and TRBJ2-7, with 7 bases fitting TRBD2. Trimming took 6 bases from V and 0 from J; bases not matched to a gene: 5. Germline lookup yields CDR1 MRHNA and CDR2 SNTAGT. This CDR3 region has 14 residues.

The gene calls are TRBV7-8 and TRBJ2-7, with 13 positions matching TRBD2. The germline CDR1 and CDR2 sequences are SGHVS and FQNEAQ. The CDR3 spans 16 residues. With V trimmed by 3 bases and J by 4 bases, 6 bases remained unmatched. The chain's CDR3 is CASSLAGTSGVYEQYF. DNA of the CDR3: TGTGCCAGCAGCTTGGCCGGGACTAGCGGGGTGTACGAGCAGTACTTC.

The V and J genes are TRBV5-6 and TRBJ1-5, with TRBD1 matching 12 bases. V gave up 3 bases and J gave up 10 bases; unmatched junction bases: 17. The CDR3 runs 18 residues. Germline V lookup: CDR1 SGHDT, CDR2 YYEEEE. CDR3 residues: CASSSGTGGRGLKEPQHF. The CDR3 region has the DNA TGTGCCAGCAGCTCCGGGACAGGGGGCCGAGGGCTAAAGGAACCCCAGCATTTT.